A selection of T cell receptor beta chains follows, all from one sample in a study of cytomegalovirus exposure and HLA in healthy donors. Libraries were prepared by immunoSEQ multiplex PCR; TCRdb keeps only in-frame clonotypes and omits some of them. The sample has 120,000 to 150,000 clones, 80% seen once. Specimen: PBMCs. The receptor set was obtained from a man aged 25 to 40 in good health and CMV-seronegative. CDR3s include the opening cysteine and the closing phenylalanine or tryptophan. D genes are given only for firm matches. A row's size may be missing; if present it is once, few, many or a size class.

clone size	V gene	J gene	D gene	CDR3 DNA	CDR3 protein
NA	TRBV5-1	TRBJ1-1	NA	TGCGCCAGCAGCTTGGTTGACAGTGGCACTGAAGCTTTCTTT	CASSLVDSGTEAFF
NA	TRBV6-1	TRBJ2-7	TRBD2	TGTGCCAGCACTAACGGGACGCGGGGGGACGAGCAGTACTTC	CASTNGTRGDEQYF
NA	TRBV30	TRBJ1-2	NA	TGTGCCTGGAGTGTGGTCGGTCTCGCCTTC	CAWSVVGLAF
NA	TRBV27	TRBJ1-2	TRBD1	TGTGCCAGCAGTTCGGGACAGGTAGGCGGCTATGGCTACACCTTC	CASSSGQVGGYGYTF
NA	TRBV5-1	TRBJ2-7	NA	TGCGCCAGCAGCTTCAGCAGGGTGAACGAGCAGTACTTC	CASSFSRVNEQYF
NA	TRBV28	TRBJ1-2	NA	TGTGCCAGCACCACGCGGGGCTTCCGAGGCTACACCTTC	CASTTRGFRGYTF
NA	TRBV11-3	TRBJ2-1	TRBD2	TGTGCCAGCAGCTTAGGCCTAGCGGGCTACAATGAGCAGTTCTTC	CASSLGLAGYNEQFF
few	TRBV5-5	TRBJ1-1	TRBD1	TGTGCCAGCAGGCACCGGGACAGGGGATTATCGAACACTGAAGCTTTCTTT	CASRHRDRGLSNTEAFF
few	TRBV4-2	TRBJ1-4	NA	TGTGCCAGCAGCCAAGACCCCCAGGGTCGCAATGAAAAACTGTTTTTT	CASSQDPQGRNEKLFF
NA	TRBV19	TRBJ2-1	TRBD2	TGTGCCAGTAGTATACGGACTAGCAATGAGCAGTTCTTC	CASSIRTSNEQFF
NA	TRBV5-1	TRBJ1-4	TRBD1	TGCGCCAGCAGCTTGATGCCGCAGGGGGCAGGGGAAAAACTGTTTTTT	CASSLMPQGAGEKLFF
NA	TRBV5-1	TRBJ2-1	TRBD2	TGCGCCAGCAGCAGACTAGCGGGGGGGTTAGACAATGAGCAGTTCTTC	CASSRLAGGLDNEQFF
NA	TRBV2	TRBJ2-7	NA	TGTGCCAGCAGTGAAACGCCTTTCGGGAGCTCCTACGAGCAGTACTTC	CASSETPFGSSYEQYF
NA	TRBV2	TRBJ2-7	NA	TGTGCCAGCCGAGGGGGGGGCTCTAAGCAGTACTTC	CASRGGGSKQYF
NA	TRBV6-4	TRBJ2-3	TRBD2	TGTGCCAGCAGTGGACTAGCGGGGAGCACAGATACGCAGTATTTT	CASSGLAGSTDTQYF
NA	TRBV5-1	TRBJ2-3	TRBD2	TGCGCCAGCAGCTCGAGCGGGGGCACCACAGATACGCAGTATTTT	CASSSSGGTTDTQYF
NA	TRBV5-1	TRBJ1-2	TRBD1	TGCGCCAGCAGCTTGGTAGGGGACAGGGACCGGACTATCTATGGCTACACCTTC	CASSLVGDRDRTIYGYTF
NA	TRBV6-5	TRBJ1-5	NA	TGTGCCAGCAGCCCAACAGGGAATCAGCCCCAGCATTTT	CASSPTGNQPQHF
NA	TRBV10-3	TRBJ2-3	NA	TGTGCCACCAGACCCGTGGGGCAAGATACGCAGTATTTT	CATRPVGQDTQYF
NA	TRBV6-1	TRBJ2-5	TRBD2	TGTGCCAGCAGTGAAAGAAGCGGGGGGAGAGAGACCCAGTACTTC	CASSERSGGRETQYF
NA	TRBV4-2	TRBJ2-7	TRBD1	TGTGCCAGCAGCCGAGAGGGACAGGGCGCCTACGAGCAGTACTTC	CASSREGQGAYEQYF
NA	TRBV5-1	TRBJ2-2	TRBD2	TGCGCCAGCAGCTCGGGGACTAGCGGGAACACCGGGGAGCTGTTTTTT	CASSSGTSGNTGELFF
NA	TRBV6-1	TRBJ1-5	TRBD1	TGTGCCAGCATAGACGGACAGGGAGGTCAGCCCCAGCATTTT	CASIDGQGGQPQHF
NA	TRBV4-1	TRBJ2-3	TRBD1	TGCGCCAGCAGCCAAGTCGCCGGGACAGGGAGCACAGATACGCAGTATTTT	CASSQVAGTGSTDTQYF
NA	TRBV27	TRBJ1-4	NA	TGTGCCAGCAGACTCCTAGGGGGACTATCTGAAAAACTGTTTTTT	CASRLLGGLSEKLFF
NA	TRBV9	TRBJ2-1	NA	TGTGCCAGCAGCGTAGGGGACACCATCTCCTACAATGAGCAGTTCTTC	CASSVGDTISYNEQFF
NA	TRBV19	TRBJ1-3	NA	TGTGCCAGTAGTATAGACTCGGACAGCCCGGAGATTGGCACCATATATTTT	CASSIDSDSPEIGTIYF
NA	TRBV19	TRBJ1-2	NA	TGTGCCAGTAGTATGACAGCTAACTATGGCTACACCTTC	CASSMTANYGYTF
NA	TRBV19	TRBJ1-5	NA	TGTGCCAGTACCGGGACTAATAGCAATCAGCCCCAGCATTTT	CASTGTNSNQPQHF
NA	TRBV7-3	TRBJ2-3	NA	TGTGCCAGCAGCTCTTCTAGCACAGATACGCAGTATTTT	CASSSSSTDTQYF
NA	TRBV6-1	TRBJ1-2	NA	TGTGCCAGCAGTGAGTACAGGGAGTATGGCTACACCTTC	CASSEYREYGYTF
NA	TRBV28	TRBJ1-1	TRBD1	TGTGCCAGCAGTTACGGACAGGGCGAAGCTTTCTTT	CASSYGQGEAFF
NA	TRBV28	TRBJ2-5	TRBD2	TGTGCCAGCAGTTTATCCGGCGGGAGAGAAGAGACCCAGTACTTC	CASSLSGGREETQYF
few	TRBV25-1	TRBJ2-1	TRBD1	TGTGCCAGCAGTTTCCATACAGGGGGTTACAATGAGCAGTTCTTC	CASSFHTGGYNEQFF
NA	TRBV5-1	TRBJ1-1	NA	TGCGCCAGCAGCAGAAACAGGGCCCGGGCTCCGAACACTGAAGCTTTCTTT	CASSRNRARAPNTEAFF
once	TRBV5-1	TRBJ2-1	NA	TGCGCCAGCAGCCCTGGGACTTCGGGCCACAATGAGCAGTTCTTC	CASSPGTSGHNEQFF
NA	TRBV6-5	TRBJ1-1	NA	TGTGCCAGCAGTTCCTGGACAGCTAAGAACACTGAAGCTTTCTTT	CASSSWTAKNTEAFF
NA	TRBV6-6	TRBJ1-1	TRBD1	TGTGCCAGCAGTTACCCCGACAGGGGTTTGAACACTGAAGCTTTCTTT	CASSYPDRGLNTEAFF
NA	TRBV6-1	TRBJ1-1	TRBD1	TGTGCCAGCAGCTTACAGGGGGCGCGGACTGAAGCTTTCTTT	CASSLQGARTEAFF
NA	TRBV7-3	TRBJ1-1	TRBD1	TGTGCCAGCAGCGCAGGGGGTAGGGGGAACACTGAAGCTTTCTTT	CASSAGGRGNTEAFF
NA	TRBV4-1	TRBJ1-2	NA	TGCGCCAGCAGCCAAGACAGGGGCCGGGCGTACGGCTACACCTTC	CASSQDRGRAYGYTF
NA	TRBV6-6	TRBJ1-2	TRBD1	TGTGCCAGCATCCGGGACAGTACAACCCTAGACTATGGCTACACCTTC	CASIRDSTTLDYGYTF
NA	TRBV4-2	TRBJ1-5	NA	TGTGCCAGCAGCGCAGACAGAATTAATAGCAATCAGCCCCAGCATTTT	CASSADRINSNQPQHF
NA	TRBV2	TRBJ1-3	TRBD1	TGTGCCAGCAGGGGTACAGGGGGCGCGAGAAACACCATATATTTT	CASRGTGGARNTIYF
NA	TRBV10-3	TRBJ2-7	NA	TGTGCCATCAAGCGCGAGGGAGCCGGGTACGAGCAGTACTTC	CAIKREGAGYEQYF
NA	TRBV7-9	TRBJ1-1	TRBD1	TGTGCCAGCAGCCGACCGACAGGGTTCACTGAAGCTTTCTTT	CASSRPTGFTEAFF
NA	TRBV6-1	TRBJ2-3	TRBD2	TGTGCCAGCAGTGAGAGGCCTAGCGGGAGCCCAGATACGCAGTATTTT	CASSERPSGSPDTQYF
NA	TRBV27	TRBJ1-4	NA	TGTGCCAGCAGTCAGAACAGGGAGGGAAAACTGTTTTTT	CASSQNREGKLFF
NA	TRBV28	TRBJ1-2	TRBD1	TGTGCCAGCAGCCCACAGACAGGGGGGGGCGGCTACACCTTC	CASSPQTGGGGYTF
NA	TRBV9	TRBJ1-3	NA	TGTGCCAGCAGCACAAACTACAGGGTTTCCCCATTCTCTGGAAACACCATATATTTT	CASSTNYRVSPFSGNTIYF
NA	TRBV29-1	TRBJ2-2	TRBD1	TGCAGCGCTAATGGGGACAGGGACTCGAACACCGGGGAGCTGTTTTTT	CSANGDRDSNTGELFF
few	TRBV10-1	TRBJ1-3	NA	TGCGCCAGCAGTGAGTCGCGTACTCTCTCCTCCGGAAACACCATATATTTT	CASSESRTLSSGNTIYF
NA	TRBV11-2	TRBJ2-1	TRBD2	TGTGCCAGCAGCTTAAGGCGGGGGGCTTACAATGAGCAGTTCTTC	CASSLRRGAYNEQFF
NA	TRBV5-4	TRBJ1-2	NA	TGTGCCAGCAGCTTGTCCGGGGCTAACTATGGCTACACCTTC	CASSLSGANYGYTF
many	TRBV19	TRBJ2-7	TRBD1	TGTGCCAGTTTTGCCCCGCTTTGGTTGACAGGGGAGTCGTTCGAGCAGTACTTC	CASFAPLWLTGESFEQYF
NA	TRBV28	TRBJ2-3	NA	TGTGCCAGCAGGTCTAGCACAGATACGCAGTATTTT	CASRSSTDTQYF
NA	TRBV28	TRBJ1-5	NA	TGTGCCAGCAGTTTAACACGTAGCAATCAGCCCCAGCATTTT	CASSLTRSNQPQHF
NA	TRBV25-1	TRBJ1-2	NA	TGTGCCAGCAGTGAAAGGGAGTACTATGGCTACACCTTC	CASSEREYYGYTF
NA	TRBV6-4	TRBJ1-1	TRBD1	TGTGCCAGCAGTGAACAGGGGTCCGGGCGCACTGAAGCTTTCTTT	CASSEQGSGRTEAFF
NA	TRBV5-1	TRBJ2-3	TRBD1	TGCGCCAGCAGCCGGACAGGGACGGGCACAGATACGCAGTATTTT	CASSRTGTGTDTQYF